This T cell receptor (beta chain) comes out of a study of T-cell reconstitution after alpha-beta-depleted transplantation in children. Ten or more counts support this clonotype. Germline V gene lookup returns CDR1 SQVTM and CDR2 ANQGSEA. The CDR3 has 12 amino acids. Trimming left V 4 bases short and J 3 bases short, with 10 bases between. Preparation of the TCRbeta library was carried out with unique molecular identifiers. TCRdb itself ran the PCR reads through MiXCR, one entry per CDR3 protein. The sample lists 540,000 or so distinct CDR3 sequences; around 23% were seen once. This material consisted of PBMCs, mostly from graft donor cells, taken 360 days after TCRalphabeta/CD19-depleted stem cell transplant. This sequence originates from a boy younger than two who had a stem cell transplant for acute myeloid leukemia, so the T cells may come from the graft donor. The chain combines TRBV29-1 with TRBJ2-7, with a tentative D call TRBD2 (5 bases). The CDR3, as DNA: TGCAGCGTTGCGGTAGGGAGCTACGAGCAGTACTTC. This sequence encodes CSVAVGSYEQYF.